The next 29 T cell receptor beta chains were all read from a single sample in a study of T cell responses to AZD1222 COVID-19 vaccine (dated by TCRdb to about 2021). Libraries came from the immunoSEQ multiplex PCR assay. TCRdb carries this immuneACCESS record with in-frame sequences only. Its versions omit some clonotypes, under half of them owing to an unresolved V gene in the studies checked, with the rest unexplained. Here the sample has over 130,000 clones; roughly nine tenths occur a single time. The ten biggest clones cover roughly 7.5% of the sample. This specimen's time point label, interpreted: about 28 days (+/-7) after the second vaccine dose. Sample treatment or condition, as interpreted from the label and publication: meningococcal conjugate vaccine given as trial control. The specimen comprised peripheral blood, sampled 28 days after the second dose of the MenACWY control vaccine. Every receptor here comes from an adult who received the MenACWY meningococcal vaccine as a control.

The chain uses TRBV3-1 (or the pseudogene TRBV3-2) and TRBJ2-1; 12 nucleotides match TRBD2. The V gene end was trimmed by 6 bases and the J gene end by 7 bases; junction bases not matched to a gene: 7. There are 15 residues in the CDR3. Germline V CDR1 and CDR2: LGHDT, YNNKEL (reference sequence). The CDR3 sequence: CASSQTSGSTNEQFF. Written as DNA, the CDR3 is TGTGCCAGCAGTCAGACTAGCGGGAGTACTAATGAGCAGTTCTTC.

In the case of this clone: One junction end disagrees with the germline gene, perhaps due to a read error. The chain links TRBV19 to TRBJ2-3; TRBD2 matches at 9 bases. This CDR3 has 16 amino acids. The germline V gene has CDR1 LNHDA and CDR2 SQIVND (reference sequence). The CDR3 loop reads CASSIDAGTSKDTQYF. The CDR3 coding sequence is TGTGCCAGTAGTATTGATGCCGGGACTAGCAAAGATACGCAGTATTTT.

The chain uses TRBV6-5 and TRBJ1-3, with D possibly matching TRBD1 (6 bases). The V gene's germline CDR1 is MNHEY and CDR2 SVGAGI. With 2 bases removed from V and 4 bases from J, the gap between germline ends came to 12 bases. This CDR3 spans 15 amino acids. The CDR3 region is CASSYGRGGGNTIYF. The DNA of the CDR3 is TGTGCCAGCAGTTACGGCAGGGGAGGAGGAAACACCATATATTTT.

The chain recombines TRBV28 with TRBJ1-5; TRBD1 is a possible D gene (6 bases). CDR3 length: 14 amino acids. Germline CDR1 is MDHEN and CDR2 is SYDVKM. The V end lost 2 bases, the J end lost 6 bases, and 11 bases lay between the germline ends. CDR3 residues: CASSLAGVAQPQHF. The CDR3 DNA sequence: TGTGCCAGCAGTTTAGCAGGGGTGGCTCAGCCCCAGCATTTT.

This chain connects TRBV7-9 to TRBJ1-2; unclear D gene. Deletions cut 1 base from V and 8 bases from J, with 8 bases between. The CDR3 covers 12 residues. Germline V gives CDR1 SEHNR, CDR2 FQNEAQ (reference sequence). CDR3 region: CASSLVLEGYTF. The CDR3 DNA reads TGTGCCAGCAGCTTAGTGCTGGAGGGCTACACCTTC.

A few counts support this clone. The chain employs TRBV11-1 and TRBJ2-5, with TRBD1 matching over 7 bases. The V gene's germline CDR1 is SGHAT and CDR2 FQDESV (reference sequence). The CDR3 has 14 amino acids. The ends lost 3 bases at V and 3 bases at J; junction bases unmatched: 4. Here the CDR3 reads CASSFAGTEETQYF. CDR3 nucleotide sequence: TGTGCCAGCAGCTTCGCCGGGACAGAAGAGACCCAGTACTTC.

This clone was found once. The CDR3 reads CASSLGAGEQFF. CDR3 nucleotide sequence: TGTGCCAGCAGCCTGGGGGCCGGTGAGCAGTTCTTC. The J gene is TRBJ2-1, the V gene TRBV3-1 (or the pseudogene TRBV3-2); D possibly corresponds to TRBD1 (6 bases). The CDR3 sequence is 12 residues long. With 4 bases removed from V and 9 bases from J, the gap between germline ends came to 10 bases. Germline CDR1 reads LGHDT; CDR2 reads YNNKEL (reference sequence).

V is TRBV7-2 and J is TRBJ2-5; D might be TRBD2 (7 bases). Germline V gives CDR1 SGHTA, CDR2 FQGNSA. V was trimmed by 8 bases and J by 1 base, leaving 14 bases between them. The CDR3 contains 14 residues. The CDR3 DNA reads as TGTGCCAGCTTGGGGGGGCCGGGCCAAGAGACCCAGTACTTC. Translated: CASLGGPGQETQYF.

The chain is built from TRBV19 and TRBJ1-2; TRBD1 agrees at 7 bases. The J segment lost 6 bases and the V segment lost 3 bases, leaving 16 bases of the junction unmatched. The V gene's germline CDR1 is LNHDA and CDR2 SQIVND (reference sequence). The CDR3 loop spans 17 amino acids. CDR3: CASSMVWNDRDKDGYTF. The DNA of the CDR3 is TGTGCCAGTAGTATGGTCTGGAATGACAGGGACAAAGATGGCTACACCTTC. Drawing the rest from reference TRBV19 and TRBJ1-2, the complete variable domain is DGGITQSPKYLFRKEGQNVTLSCEQNLNHDAMYWYRQDPGQGLRLIYYSQIVNDFQKGDIAEGYSVSREKKESFPLTVTSAQKNPTAFYLCASSMVWNDRDKDGYTFGSGTRLTVV.

The V and J genes are TRBV19 and TRBJ1-2; D is unresolved. The CDR3 contains 16 residues. Germline assignment: CDR1 LNHDA and CDR2 SQIVND (reference sequence). V lost 1 base to trimming and J lost 6 bases, with 18 bases between them. CDR3 sequence reads: CASSIVGLLPGDGYTF. CDR3 coding DNA: TGTGCCAGTAGTATAGTGGGTTTGCTGCCAGGCGATGGCTACACCTTC.

The chain couples TRBV19 to TRBJ1-5; no firm D call. V was trimmed by 4 bases and J by 7 bases, leaving 11 bases between them. The CDR3 is made up of 13 amino acids. The germline CDR1 and CDR2 sequences are LNHDA and SQIVND (reference sequence). CDR3 region: CASSSWVGQPQHF. The CDR3 DNA reads TGTGCCAGTAGTAGCTGGGTTGGGCAGCCCCAGCATTTT.

The chain is built from TRBV27 and TRBJ1-1; 10 bases map to TRBD1. CDR1 MNHEY and CDR2 SMNVEV come from the germline V gene (reference sequence). V trimming: 5 bases; J trimming: 4 bases; junction bases outside the gene matches: 7. This CDR3 has 15 residues. In nucleotides, the CDR3 is TGTGCCAGCAGTCCCCGACAGGGGGCAGGCACTGAAGCTTTCTTT. Amino acids: CASSPRQGAGTEAFF.

This chain connects TRBV19 to TRBJ2-1, with 15 bases fitting TRBD2. The germline gives CDR1 LNHDA, CDR2 SQIVND (reference sequence). J was trimmed by 8 bases and V by 4 bases; bases with no gene match: 0. The CDR3 runs 14 residues. The chain's CDR3 is CASSRTSGRDEQFF. DNA for the CDR3: TGTGCCAGTAGTAGGACTAGCGGGAGGGATGAGCAGTTCTTC.

This chain links TRBV12-3 or TRBV12-4 with TRBJ1-3; D is ambiguous. Trimming cost V 3 bases and J 8 bases, with 8 bases left between them. The CDR3 consists of 12 residues. This CDR3 reads CASSFRGDTIYF. The CDR3 nucleotides are TGTGCCAGCAGTTTTCGAGGAGACACCATATATTTT.

The chain combines TRBV11-2 with TRBJ1-4, with no clear D. Germline V CDR1 and CDR2: SGHAT, FQNNGV. The V end lost 1 base, the J end lost 5 bases, and 14 bases lay between the germline ends. This CDR3 is built from 16 residues. The CDR3 nucleotides read TGTGCCAGCAGCTTAGGTTCACCCGGGCCGAATGAAAAACTGTTTTTT. Translation: CASSLGSPGPNEKLFF. The full variable domain, completed using reference TRBV11-2 and TRBJ1-4, is EAGVAQSPRYKIIEKRQSVAFWCNPISGHATLYWYQQILGQGPKLLIQFQNNGVVDDSQLPKDRFSAERLKGVDSTLKIQPAKLEDSAVYLCASSLGSPGPNEKLFFGSGTQLSVL.

This clone is a singleton in its sample. The chain uses TRBV24-1 and TRBJ1-2; TRBD1 matches at 9 bases. V gave up 3 bases and J gave up 4 bases; unmatched junction bases: 5. The germline gives CDR1 KGHDR, CDR2 SFDVKD. The length of the CDR3 is 15 residues. CDR3 in DNA: TGTGCCACCAGTGATCCGGGACAGGGAGGCTATGGCTACACCTTC. Protein product: CATSDPGQGGYGYTF.

This clone was picked up one time. The chain has TRBV5-1 and TRBJ2-5, with a weak D call TRBD1 (6 bases). Trimming shortened V by 4 bases and J by 4 bases, and 17 bases separated the two germline ends. Germline CDR1 and CDR2: SGHRS and YFSETQ. The CDR3 is 15 amino acids. The CDR3 spells CASSAGTTWGETQYF. The CDR3 DNA reads as TGCGCCAGCAGCGCCGGGACAACATGGGGAGAGACCCAGTACTTC.

The chain is built from TRBV2 and TRBJ1-3; D remains unclear. Trimming removed 4 bases at V and 0 bases at J, with 10 bases between. The germline V gene has CDR1 SNHLY and CDR2 FYNNEI. The CDR3 length is 15 residues. The CDR3 region has the DNA TGTGCCAGCAGTGGGCTGGGGAGCTCTGGAAACACCATATATTTT. Amino acids: CASSGLGSSGNTIYF.

CDR3 sequence (DNA): TGTGCCAGCAGCCAAGCCCAGGGGCTAATACTGTTTTTT. This sequence encodes CASSQAQGLILFF. The rearrangement joins TRBV3-1 (or the pseudogene TRBV3-2) to TRBJ1-4; D may be TRBD1 (6 bases). The germline V gene has CDR1 LGHDT and CDR2 YNNKEL (reference sequence). Trimming left V 1 base short and J 13 bases short, with 13 bases between. The CDR3 extends over 13 amino acids.

This rearrangement joins TRBV7-2 to TRBJ2-3, with 7 bases fitting TRBD2. The V segment lost 2 bases and the J segment 0 bases; nucleotides outside the gene matches: 2. CDR3 length: 15 residues. Germline lookup yields CDR1 SGHTA and CDR2 FQGNSA. CDR3 in amino acids: CASSLQAGSTDTQYF. CDR3 nucleotide sequence: TGTGCCAGCAGCTTACAAGCGGGGAGCACAGATACGCAGTATTTT.

The chain couples TRBV28 to TRBJ2-1, with 9 nucleotides matching TRBD1. The CDR3 runs to 15 residues. With V trimmed by 5 bases and J by 3 bases, 5 bases remained unmatched. Germline V gives CDR1 MDHEN, CDR2 SYDVKM. The CDR3 region has the DNA TGTGCCAGCAGTCTTCCGGGACAGGGCTACAATGAGCAGTTCTTC. It is translated as CASSLPGQGYNEQFF.

The gene calls are TRBV5-1 and TRBJ2-2; TRBD2 might be the D (5 bases). Germline CDR1 is SGHRS and CDR2 is YFSETQ. V lost 0 bases to trimming and J lost 1 base, with 10 bases between them. The CDR3 has 16 amino acids. CDR3 DNA sequence: TGCGCCAGCAGCTTGGAAGTTCGGGGGAACACCGGGGAGCTGTTTTTT. This translates into CASSLEVRGNTGELFF.

The chain couples TRBV2 to TRBJ1-2; D is unclear. Germline-derived CDR1 and CDR2 are SNHLY and FYNNEI. This CDR3 region has 12 residues. Trimming shortened V by 3 bases and J by 3 bases, and 5 bases separated the two germline ends. The CDR3 DNA is TGTGCCAGCAGTGAGGCAGACTATGGCTACACCTTC. The encoded protein is CASSEADYGYTF.

The chain combines TRBV28 with TRBJ2-4; D unresolved. The V gene's germline CDR1 is MDHEN and CDR2 SYDVKM. The length of the CDR3 is 14 residues. Trimming removed 2 bases from V and 0 bases from J, with 5 bases in between. In DNA form, the CDR3 reads TGTGCCAGCAGTTTACGGGTAGCCAAAAACATTCAGTACTTC. Protein product: CASSLRVAKNIQYF. Full variable domain (outside the CDR3, taken from reference TRBV28 and TRBJ2-4): DVKVTQSSRYLVKRTGEKVFLECVQDMDHENMFWYRQDPGLGLRLIYFSYDVKMKEKGDIPEGYSVSREKKERFSLILESASTNQTSMYLCASSLRVAKNIQYFGAGTRLSVL.

This clone appeared a few times. The rearrangement links TRBV7-7 to TRBJ2-5, with 9 bases matching TRBD2. Germline values: CDR1 SSHAT, CDR2 FNYEAQ (reference sequence). The CDR3 length is 15 residues. With 5 bases clipped from V and 5 bases from J, the junction kept 9 bases outside the gene matches. CDR3 amino acids: CASSPGLAALETQYF. In nucleotides, the CDR3 is TGTGCCAGCAGCCCGGGACTAGCAGCCTTGGAGACCCAGTACTTC.

V is TRBV30 and J is TRBJ1-2; TRBD1 is a possible D gene (6 bases). The CDR3 length is 12 residues. V lost 0 bases to trimming and J lost 4 bases, with 6 bases between them. The germline CDR1 and CDR2 sequences are GTSNPN and SVGIG (reference sequence). The DNA for the CDR3 is TGTGCCTGGAGTGTACAGGGCTATGGCTACACCTTC. Translating gives CAWSVQGYGYTF. Combining the CDR3 with reference TRBV30 and TRBJ1-2 gives the whole variable domain SQTIHQWPATLVQPVGSPLSLECTVEGTSNPNLYWYRQAAGRGLQLLFYSVGIGQISSEVPQNLSASRPQDRQFILSSKKLLLSDSGFYLCAWSVQGYGYTFGSGTRLTVV.

The chain uses TRBV28 and TRBJ1-2; the D is unclear. V lost 2 bases and J lost 1, with 5 bases in between. Germline V gives CDR1 MDHEN, CDR2 SYDVKM. The CDR3 is made up of 13 amino acids. The CDR3 sequence is CASSLNINYGYTF. The CDR3 DNA is TGTGCCAGCAGTTTAAACATTAACTATGGCTACACCTTC.

V and J are TRBV6-1 and TRBJ1-1; 7 bases are shared with TRBD1. The CDR3 is made up of 13 amino acids. The germline gives CDR1 MNHNS, CDR2 SASEGT. J gave up 1 base and V 7 bases, and 3 bases lay outside the gene matches. CDR3 in amino acids: CASTWDRNTEAFF. The CDR3 bases are TGTGCCAGCACATGGGACAGGAACACTGAAGCTTTCTTT.

This clone was recorded only once. This chain connects TRBV12-3 or TRBV12-4 to TRBJ1-1; D remains unclear. The CDR3 runs 13 residues. V lost 3 bases to trimming and J lost 3 bases, with 8 bases between them. This CDR3 is CASSFGEHTEAFF. Written as DNA, the CDR3 is TGTGCCAGCAGTTTTGGGGAACACACTGAAGCTTTCTTT.